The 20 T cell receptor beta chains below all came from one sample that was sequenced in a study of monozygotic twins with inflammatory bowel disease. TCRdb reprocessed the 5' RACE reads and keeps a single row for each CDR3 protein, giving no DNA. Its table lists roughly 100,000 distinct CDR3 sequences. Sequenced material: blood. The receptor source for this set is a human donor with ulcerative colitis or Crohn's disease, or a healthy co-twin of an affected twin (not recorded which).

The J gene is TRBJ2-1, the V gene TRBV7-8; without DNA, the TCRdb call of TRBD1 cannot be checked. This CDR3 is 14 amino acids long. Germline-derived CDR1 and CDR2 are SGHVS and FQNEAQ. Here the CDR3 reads CASSIRTGDYEQFF.

CDR3 loop: CASSYSRGKSVGQFF. This chain joins TRBV6-5 and TRBJ2-1; TCRdb designates TRBD2, a call that cannot be tested without DNA. This CDR3 comprises 15 residues. The germline V gene has CDR1 MNHEY and CDR2 SVGAGI.

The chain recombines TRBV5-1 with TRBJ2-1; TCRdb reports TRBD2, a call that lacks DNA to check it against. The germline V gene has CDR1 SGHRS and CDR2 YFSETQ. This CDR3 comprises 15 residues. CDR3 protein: CASGPLAGVHNEQFF.

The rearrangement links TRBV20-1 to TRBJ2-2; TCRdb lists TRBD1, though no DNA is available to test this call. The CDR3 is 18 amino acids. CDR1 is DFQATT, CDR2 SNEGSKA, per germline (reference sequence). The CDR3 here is CSARDYFYGQEYTGELFF.

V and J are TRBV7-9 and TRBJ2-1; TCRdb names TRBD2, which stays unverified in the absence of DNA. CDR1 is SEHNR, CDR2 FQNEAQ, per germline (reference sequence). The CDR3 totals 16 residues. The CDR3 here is CASSSSGGLWNNEQFF.

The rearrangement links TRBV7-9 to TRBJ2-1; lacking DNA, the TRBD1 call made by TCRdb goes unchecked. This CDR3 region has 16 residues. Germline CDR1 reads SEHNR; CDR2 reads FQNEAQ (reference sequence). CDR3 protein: CASSPVRDRSYNEQFF.

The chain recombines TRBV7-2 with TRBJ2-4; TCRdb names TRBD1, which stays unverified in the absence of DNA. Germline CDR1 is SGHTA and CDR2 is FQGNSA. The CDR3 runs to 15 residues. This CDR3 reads CASSLVSPGRNIQYF.

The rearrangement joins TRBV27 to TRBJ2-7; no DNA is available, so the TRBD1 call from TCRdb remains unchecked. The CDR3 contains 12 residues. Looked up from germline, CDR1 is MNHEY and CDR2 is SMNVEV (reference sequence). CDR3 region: CATRQGRWEQYF.

The CDR3 region is CSARAPSTDTQYF. The V gene is TRBV20-1, the J gene TRBJ2-3. Germline V gene lookup returns CDR1 DFQATT and CDR2 SNEGSKA (reference sequence). This CDR3 has 13 amino acids.

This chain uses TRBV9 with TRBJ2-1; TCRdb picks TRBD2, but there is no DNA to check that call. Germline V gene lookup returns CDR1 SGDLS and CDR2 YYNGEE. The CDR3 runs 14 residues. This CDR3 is CASSVGLAFNEQFF.

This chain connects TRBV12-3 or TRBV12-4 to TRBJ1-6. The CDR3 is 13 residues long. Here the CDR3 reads CASNPTRSSPLHF.

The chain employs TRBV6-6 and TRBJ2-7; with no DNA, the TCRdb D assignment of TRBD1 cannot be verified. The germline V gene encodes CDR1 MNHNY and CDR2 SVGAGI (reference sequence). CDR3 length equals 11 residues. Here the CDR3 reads CASTGVHEQYF.

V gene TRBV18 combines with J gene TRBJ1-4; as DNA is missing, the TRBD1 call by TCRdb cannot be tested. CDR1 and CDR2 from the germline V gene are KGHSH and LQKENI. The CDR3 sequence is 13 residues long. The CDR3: CASSEQGGEKLFF.

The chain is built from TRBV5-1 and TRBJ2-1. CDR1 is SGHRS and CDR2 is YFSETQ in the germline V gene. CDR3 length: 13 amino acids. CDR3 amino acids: CASSWGTANEQFF.

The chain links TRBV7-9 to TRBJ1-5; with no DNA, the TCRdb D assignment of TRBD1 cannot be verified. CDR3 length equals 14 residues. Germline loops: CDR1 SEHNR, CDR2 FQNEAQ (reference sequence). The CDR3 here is CASSFLGQNQPQHF.

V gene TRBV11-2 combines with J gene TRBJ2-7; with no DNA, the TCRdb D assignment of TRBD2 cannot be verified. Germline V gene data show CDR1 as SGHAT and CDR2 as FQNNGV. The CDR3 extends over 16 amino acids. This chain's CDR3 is CASSLVSGLLLNEQYF.

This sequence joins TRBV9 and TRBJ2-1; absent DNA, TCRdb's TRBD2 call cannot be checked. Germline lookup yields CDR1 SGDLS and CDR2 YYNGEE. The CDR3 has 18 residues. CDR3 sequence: CATSVGEGLAGGYNEQFF.

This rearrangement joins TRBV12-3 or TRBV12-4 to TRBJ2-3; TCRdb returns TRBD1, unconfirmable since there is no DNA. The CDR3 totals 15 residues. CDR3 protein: CASRAPGQGTDTQYF.

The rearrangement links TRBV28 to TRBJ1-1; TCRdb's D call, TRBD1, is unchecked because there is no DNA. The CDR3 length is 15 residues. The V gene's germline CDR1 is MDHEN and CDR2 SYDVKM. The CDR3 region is CASSFSSGGIRRAFF.

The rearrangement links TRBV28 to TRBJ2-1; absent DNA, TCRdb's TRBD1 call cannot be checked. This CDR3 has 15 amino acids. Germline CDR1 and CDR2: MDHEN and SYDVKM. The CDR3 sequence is CASRGDRSSYNEQFF.